These 9 T cell receptor beta chains originate from one sample sequenced in a study of T cells in tumors after PD-1 blockade (dated by TCRdb to between 2019 and 2020). Receptors were amplified or captured by the immunoSEQ multiplex PCR assay. Drawn from immuneACCESS, this table holds only the in-frame rearrangements with V and J called that TCRdb kept. Clones are partly lost; checked studies trace under half to an unresolved V gene and leave the rest unexplained. The sample table lists around 46,000 clones, just under 80% of them with a count of one. The ten largest clones capture approximately 15% of the sample. Sample time point, as interpreted from the label and publication: before anti-PD-1 therapy. Sample: PBMCs, taken before anti-PD-1 treatment. The receptors derive from a human donor with basal cell carcinoma.

V gene TRBV12-3 or TRBV12-4 combines with J gene TRBJ1-2; TRBD1 might be the D (6 bases). The V end lost 6 bases, the J end lost 10 bases, and 12 bases lay between the germline ends. This CDR3 contains 11 residues. The CDR3 nucleotides are TGTGCCAGCAGATTCACAGGGTCCTACACCTTC. This codes for CASRFTGSYTF.

The rearrangement uses TRBV9 and TRBJ1-1; D possibly corresponds to TRBD1 (6 bases). CDR1 is SGDLS, CDR2 YYNGEE, per germline. The CDR3 is 14 amino acids. V was trimmed by 2 bases and J by 1 base, leaving 9 bases between them. CDR3 loop: CASSVTGSNTEAFF. The DNA of the CDR3 is TGTGCCAGCAGCGTCACAGGGTCGAACACTGAAGCTTTCTTT.

The chain combines TRBV2 with TRBJ2-1; D could derive from TRBD1 or TRBD2 (6 bases each). Trimming cost V 4 bases and J 10 bases, with 14 bases left between them. The germline V gene encodes CDR1 SNHLY and CDR2 FYNNEI. This CDR3 contains 13 residues. The CDR3 spells CASSVGGRQEQFF. As DNA, the CDR3 is TGTGCCAGCAGTGTAGGGGGGAGGCAGGAGCAGTTCTTC. Full variable domain (missing parts from reference TRBV2 and TRBJ2-1): EPEVTQTPSHQVTQMGQEVILRCVPISNHLYFYWYRQILGQKVEFLVSFYNNEISEKSEIFDDQFSVERPDGSNFTLKIRSTKLEDSAMYFCASSVGGRQEQFFGPGTRLTVL.

The V and J genes are TRBV5-1 and TRBJ2-2, with TRBD1 matching 11 bases. Germline values: CDR1 SGHRS, CDR2 YFSETQ. The CDR3 has 15 amino acids. Germline trimming cut 7 bases from V and 0 bases from J; bases unmatched to any gene: 2. The CDR3 bases are TGCGCCAGCGGGGACAGGGGGTCGAACACCGGGGAGCTGTTTTTT. It encodes CASGDRGSNTGELFF.

In this sample, this clone is medium-sized. The chain is built from TRBV10-1 and TRBJ2-1, with 9 bases aligning to TRBD1. The germline CDR1 and CDR2 sequences are WNHNN and SYGVQD (reference sequence). The CDR3 contains 16 residues. The junction had 10 bases not matched to a gene; V was cut back by 6 bases and J by 4 bases. Here the CDR3 reads CASSSSDRGAYNEQFF. CDR3 coding DNA: TGCGCCAGCAGCTCATCCGACAGGGGGGCTTACAATGAGCAGTTCTTC.

The chain carries TRBV19 and TRBJ1-4, with a possible D match to TRBD1 (6 bases). The germline V gene encodes CDR1 LNHDA and CDR2 SQIVND (reference sequence). V was pared by 5 bases and J by 8 bases, with 12 bases between. The CDR3 totals 13 residues. The CDR3 sequence: CASSRTDSEKLFF. CDR3 coding DNA: TGTGCCAGTAGTCGGACGGACAGCGAAAAACTGTTTTTT.

This clone came up a few times. The rearrangement uses TRBV20-1 and TRBJ1-2; D is ambiguous. With 3 bases removed from V and 5 bases from J, the gap between germline ends came to 7 bases. Germline CDR1 and CDR2: DFQATT and SNEGSKA (reference sequence). The length of the CDR3 is 11 residues. CDR3 DNA sequence: TGCAGTGCTAGTAGAGAGTATGGCTACACCTTC. Translation: CSASREYGYTF.

This chain links TRBV7-3 with TRBJ2-2; TRBD1 might be the D (6 bases). CDR1 and CDR2 from the germline V gene are SGHTA and FQGTGA. The V end lost 7 bases, the J end lost 1 base, and 10 bases lay between the germline ends. The CDR3 is made up of 14 amino acids. The CDR3 sequence: CASTQGGNTGELFF. The CDR3 nucleotides read TGTGCCAGCACCCAAGGGGGGAACACCGGGGAGCTGTTTTTT.

The rearrangement joins TRBV18 to TRBJ2-1; D is perhaps TRBD2 (6 bases). The CDR3 has 15 residues. Trimming took 6 bases from V and 0 from J, leaving 12 bases between them. The germline V gene has CDR1 KGHSH and CDR2 LQKENI. CDR3 bases: TGTGCCAGCTCCCGTGGGGACTTCTCCTACAATGAGCAGTTCTTC. Residues: CASSRGDFSYNEQFF.